This entry describes one TCR beta chain. The sample belongs to a study of blood T cells in healthy people across ages. For the second PCR, which ran for about 7 to 12 cycles, a sample-barcoded 5' primer and a J-beta primer mix were used. TCRdb re-derived calls from the 5' RACE reads in MiXCR, one entry per CDR3 protein. The sample carries over a million distinct CDR3 sequences, 55% to 75% recorded once. Germline trimming cut 4 bases from V and 6 bases from J; bases unmatched to any gene: 8. CDR3 length: 15 residues. Germline CDR1 reads SGHRS; CDR2 reads YFSETQ. The V gene is TRBV5-1, the J gene TRBJ1-1, with 11 bases that match TRBD1. Sequenced material: blood. The TCR sequence derives from a man aged 18 to 30 in good health. This CDR3 reads CASSSHGTGGSEAFF. The CDR3 DNA is TGCGCCAGCAGCAGCCACGGGACAGGGGGGTCTGAAGCTTTCTTT.